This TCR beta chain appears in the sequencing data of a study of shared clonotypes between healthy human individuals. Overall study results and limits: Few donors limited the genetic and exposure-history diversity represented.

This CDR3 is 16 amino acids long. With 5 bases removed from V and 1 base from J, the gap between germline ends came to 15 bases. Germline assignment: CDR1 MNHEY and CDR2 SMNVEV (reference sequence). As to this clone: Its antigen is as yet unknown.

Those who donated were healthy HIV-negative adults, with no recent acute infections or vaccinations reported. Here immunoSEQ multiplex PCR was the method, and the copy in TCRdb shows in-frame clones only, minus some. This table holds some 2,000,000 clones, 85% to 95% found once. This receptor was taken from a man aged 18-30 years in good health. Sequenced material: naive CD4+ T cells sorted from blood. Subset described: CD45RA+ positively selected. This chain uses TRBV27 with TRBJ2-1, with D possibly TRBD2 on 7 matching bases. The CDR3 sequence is CASSPRGAVSYNEQFF. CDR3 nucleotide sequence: TGTGCCAGCAGTCCCCGGGGGGCAGTTTCCTACAATGAGCAGTTCTTC.